This T cell receptor (beta chain) comes out of a study of OX40 agonist ivuxolimab in advanced cancers. Whole-study findings and limits: Antigens targeted by the expanded peripheral T cells were not determined. Certain nonresponders likewise exhibited a low normalized T-cell clonal expansion. CD8+ T cells showed, on average, more clonal expansion than CD4+ cells.

Sequenced by immunoSEQ multiplex PCR; TCRdb stores in-frame clones only, minus some. This sample yields approximately 60,000 clones, of which 85% to 90% are seen a single time; 14% belongs to the top ten. The length of the CDR3 is 13 residues. Germline CDR1 reads MNHEY; CDR2 reads SMNVEV (reference sequence). Trimming pared 4 bases from V and 0 bases from J, leaving 4 bases between. This clone was seen once. Antigen unknown. This receptor was obtained from an adult with an advanced solid tumor such as melanoma, head and neck, liver or kidney cancer. V is TRBV27 and J is TRBJ1-5; D not resolved. The starting material was CD4+ or CD8+ T cells sorted from blood, obtained in a trial of the OX40 agonist ivuxolimab. The CDR3, as DNA: TGTGCCAGCAGTTCTAATAGCAATCAGCCCCAGCATTTT. The encoded protein is CASSSNSNQPQHF.